Below, 24 T cell receptor beta chains from the same sample are listed, as sequenced in a study of cytomegalovirus exposure and HLA in healthy donors. PCR amplification relied on 60 Vbeta primers (plus 13 Jbeta primers). Sequenced by immunoSEQ multiplex PCR; TCRdb stores in-frame clones only, minus some. The sample holds about 120,000 clones, about 78% seen once. Sequenced input: PBMCs. These receptors all stem from a woman between 35 and 50 years old in good health and CMV-seropositive.

As DNA, the CDR3 is TGTGCCAGCAGCTTAGGGACACTCTCTGGAAACACCATATATTTT. Protein sequence: CASSLGTLSGNTIYF. The chain carries TRBV11-1 and TRBJ1-3; tentatively, D is TRBD1 (5 bases). Per the germline V gene, CDR1 is SGHAT and CDR2 is FQDESV (reference sequence). This CDR3 has 15 amino acids. V was cut by 1 base and J by 0 bases, with 7 bases left in between.

The chain recombines TRBV30 with TRBJ2-2, with 7 bases that match TRBD2. With V trimmed by 7 bases and J by 0 bases, 5 bases remained unmatched. The length of the CDR3 is 14 residues. CDR1 is GTSNPN and CDR2 is SVGIG in the germline V gene (reference sequence). CDR3 region: CALPGTTNTGELFF. CDR3 DNA sequence: TGTGCCTTACCCGGGACTACGAACACCGGGGAGCTGTTTTTT. The full variable domain, with the rest looked up from reference TRBV30 and TRBJ2-2, is SQTIHQWPATLVQPVGSPLSLECTVEGTSNPNLYWYRQAAGRGLQLLFYSVGIGQISSEVPQNLSASRPQDRQFILSSKKLLLSDSGFYLCALPGTTNTGELFFGEGSRLTVL.

The V gene is TRBV5-5, the J gene TRBJ1-6, with 8 nucleotides matching TRBD1. The V segment lost 4 bases and the J segment 7 bases; nucleotides outside the gene matches: 7. The germline V gene encodes CDR1 SGHKS and CDR2 YYEKEE (reference sequence). This CDR3 is 15 amino acids long. CDR3 sequence (DNA): TGTGCCAGCAGCCTCGGACAGGGAGTCAATTCACCCCTCCACTTT. Protein sequence: CASSLGQGVNSPLHF.

V gene TRBV18 combines with J gene TRBJ1-1; D gene ambiguous. The CDR3 totals 14 residues. CDR1 and CDR2 from the germline V gene are KGHSH and LQKENI. V lost 5 bases and J 4 bases, leaving 14 bases between the germline ends. This chain's CDR3 is CASSGLMGSTEAFF. CDR3 sequence (DNA): TGTGCCAGCTCAGGGCTCATGGGGAGCACTGAAGCTTTCTTT.

The DNA for the CDR3 is TGTGCCAGCAGTGTCTCAAGGGGAACGGGAAACACCATATATTTT. It codes for CASSVSRGTGNTIYF. The chain uses TRBV2 and TRBJ1-3, with D tentatively TRBD1 (5 bases). Trimming stripped 4 bases from V and 4 bases from J, with 14 bases between. The CDR3 runs to 15 residues. CDR1 and CDR2 from the germline V gene are SNHLY and FYNNEI. The variable domain in full, with the rest retrieved from reference TRBV2 and TRBJ1-3, is EPEVTQTPSHQVTQMGQEVILRCVPISNHLYFYWYRQILGQKVEFLVSFYNNEISEKSEIFDDQFSVERPDGSNFTLKIRSTKLEDSAMYFCASSVSRGTGNTIYFGEGSWLTVV.

J is TRBJ2-2 and V is TRBV4-2; maybe TRBD2 (5 bases). V was cut by 4 bases and J by 6 bases, with 24 bases left in between. Per germline, CDR1 LGHNA and CDR2 YNFKEQ. CDR3 size: 18 residues. CDR3 sequence reads: CASSRTSGAGIIAGELFF. The CDR3 DNA sequence: TGTGCCAGCAGCCGAACAAGTGGTGCGGGTATCATTGCCGGGGAGCTGTTTTTT.

This clone was found a few times. This rearrangement joins TRBV4-1 to TRBJ2-3, with 7 bases lining up with TRBD2. Germline V CDR1 and CDR2: MGHRA, YSYEKL. This CDR3 has 12 residues. Trimming removed 4 bases from V and 6 bases from J; junction bases left unmatched: 1. CDR3 DNA sequence: TGCGCCAGCAGCCCCGGGGGGGATACGCAGTATTTT. The encoded protein is CASSPGGDTQYF.

The CDR3 sequence is CSVTDGPEAFF. Here the CDR3 DNA reads TGCAGCGTTACAGACGGTCCTGAAGCTTTCTTT. V is TRBV29-1 and J is TRBJ1-1; D is unclear. The germline V and J ends were trimmed by 5 bases and 6 bases, with 10 bases remaining between them. The CDR3 spans 11 residues. Germline V gene data show CDR1 as SQVTM and CDR2 as ANQGSEA.

The J gene is TRBJ2-2, the V gene TRBV15, with TRBD2 matching over 10 bases. The CDR3 extends over 16 amino acids. Germline CDR1 LNHNV, CDR2 YYDKDF (reference sequence). V gave up 0 bases and J gave up 8 bases; unmatched junction bases: 6. CDR3 DNA sequence: TGTGCCACCAGCAGAGAGACTAGCGGGTCGAAAGGGGAGCTGTTTTTT. This encodes CATSRETSGSKGELFF.

The CDR3 nucleotides are TGTGCCAGCAGAGGGACAGGGGCGGACTATGGCTACACCTTC. This encodes CASRGTGADYGYTF. This chain joins TRBV6-5 and TRBJ1-2, with 10 positions matching TRBD1. The CDR3 consists of 14 residues. J was trimmed by 3 bases and V by 6 bases; bases with no gene match: 4. Germline CDR1 is MNHEY and CDR2 is SVGAGI.

V usage is TRBV6-5 and J usage is TRBJ1-6, with 11 bases lining up with TRBD1. V shed 7 bases, J shed 9 bases, and the junction held 5 bases outside the gene matches. The CDR3 is made up of 14 amino acids. Germline lookup yields CDR1 MNHEY and CDR2 SVGAGI. CDR3 sequence: CASKGQGDSSPLHF. CDR3 in DNA: TGTGCCAGCAAGGGACAGGGGGACTCTTCACCCCTCCACTTT.

This rearrangement joins TRBV19 to TRBJ1-2; D remains unclear. The CDR3 length is 15 residues. Germline-derived CDR1 and CDR2 are LNHDA and SQIVND (reference sequence). The V and J ends lost 3 bases and 4 bases respectively, with 15 bases between them. CDR3 DNA sequence: TGTGCCAGTAGTATTACGGCGCAGGCGTCCTATGGCTACACCTTC. It translates to CASSITAQASYGYTF.

The V gene is TRBV30, the J gene TRBJ2-1; D may be TRBD1 (5 bases). V was pared by 1 base and J by 4 bases, with 8 bases between. This CDR3 contains 13 residues. Per germline, CDR1 GTSNPN and CDR2 SVGIG (reference sequence). The DNA for the CDR3 is TGTGCCTGGAGTGCTTCAGGGTACAATGAGCAGTTCTTC. As protein: CAWSASGYNEQFF.

The chain joins TRBV9 to TRBJ1-2, with 12 bases fitting TRBD1. After removal of 4 bases from V and 6 bases from J, the junction contained 7 bases not matched to a gene. The CDR3 sequence is 15 residues long. Germline assignment: CDR1 SGDLS and CDR2 YYNGEE. CDR3 sequence reads: CASSTTGQGANGYTF. The CDR3, as DNA: TGTGCCAGCAGCACGACGGGACAGGGGGCGAATGGCTACACCTTC.

The genes are TRBV7-8 and TRBJ1-6, with 7 nucleotides matching TRBD1. The CDR3 is 16 amino acids. Germline CDR1 is SGHVS and CDR2 is FQNEAQ. J gave up 8 bases and V 1 base, and 8 bases lay outside the gene matches. In nucleotides, the CDR3 is TGTGCCAGCAGCTTAGTCCGGGACAGCTCCTATTCACCCCTCCACTTT. It translates to CASSLVRDSSYSPLHF.

CDR3 region: CASSLRGSGPGNTIYF. Written as DNA, the CDR3 is TGTGCCAGCAGCCTCCGCGGGTCAGGCCCTGGAAACACCATATATTTT. The rearrangement joins TRBV9 to TRBJ1-3; D not resolved. The CDR3 runs 16 residues. CDR1 is SGDLS and CDR2 is YYNGEE in the germline V gene. V lost 4 bases, J lost 2 bases, and 16 bases lay in between.

J is TRBJ2-3 and V is TRBV7-2; 10 bases are shared with TRBD2. The junction had 5 bases not matched to a gene; V was cut back by 6 bases and J by 2 bases. From germline, CDR1 is SGHTA and CDR2 FQGNSA. The CDR3 sequence is 15 residues long. CDR3 region: CASRVLAGATDTQYF. For the CDR3, the DNA is TGTGCCAGCAGGGTGCTAGCGGGGGCCACAGATACGCAGTATTTT.

The rearrangement links TRBV2 to TRBJ1-2; 7 nucleotides align to TRBD1. J gave up 3 bases and V 7 bases, and 8 bases lay outside the gene matches. The CDR3 consists of 14 residues. Germline V gives CDR1 SNHLY, CDR2 FYNNEI. The CDR3 loop reads CASKKTGFHYGYTF. The DNA of the CDR3 is TGTGCCAGCAAAAAGACAGGGTTTCACTATGGCTACACCTTC.

This clone was picked up a small number of times. This rearrangement joins TRBV5-1 to TRBJ2-1; tentatively, D is TRBD1 (6 bases). There are 14 residues in the CDR3. Per the germline V gene, CDR1 is SGHRS and CDR2 is YFSETQ. V was clipped by 7 bases and J by 10 bases, with 21 bases between them. The CDR3 sequence is CASGEEAATGEQFF. Written as DNA, the CDR3 is TGCGCCAGCGGGGAAGAGGCAGCTACAGGGGAGCAGTTCTTC.

This clone was recorded only once. This chain links TRBV7-9 with TRBJ1-3; D gene unclear. The germline V and J ends were trimmed by 2 bases and 0 bases, with 11 bases remaining between them. There are 16 residues in the CDR3. The V gene's germline CDR1 is SEHNR and CDR2 FQNEAQ (reference sequence). CDR3: CASSLITRSSGNTIYF. The DNA of the CDR3 is TGTGCCAGCAGCTTAATTACTCGGAGCTCTGGAAACACCATATATTTT. The full variable domain, completed using reference TRBV7-9 and TRBJ1-3, is DTGVSQNPRHKITKRGQNVTFRCDPISEHNRLYWYRQTLGQGPEFLTYFQNEAQLEKSRLLSDRFSAERPKGSFSTLEIQRTEQGDSAMYLCASSLITRSSGNTIYFGEGSWLTVV.

This clone has a single count. J is TRBJ1-4 and V is TRBV2; TRBD1 might be the D (5 bases). The CDR3 covers 12 residues. Per the germline V gene, CDR1 is SNHLY and CDR2 is FYNNEI. Trimming stripped 6 bases from V and 7 bases from J, with 9 bases between. The CDR3 nucleotides read TGTGCCAGCAGCCAGGGAGGTGAAAAACTGTTTTTT. Protein product: CASSQGGEKLFF.

CDR3 sequence reads: CSASSDYGYTF. As DNA, the CDR3 is TGCAGTGCTAGTTCTGACTATGGCTACACCTTC. This chain connects TRBV20-1 to TRBJ1-2; D unclear. V was clipped by 3 bases and J by 3 bases, with 5 bases between them. The CDR3 spans 11 residues. Germline CDR1 DFQATT, CDR2 SNEGSKA (reference sequence).

This clone was detected a few times. The genes are TRBV6-5 and TRBJ2-7, with TRBD1 as a possible D gene (6 bases). This CDR3 comprises 15 residues. Deletions cut 0 bases from V and 3 bases from J, with 12 bases between. Germline-derived CDR1 and CDR2 are MNHEY and SVGAGI. This chain's CDR3 is CASSYSFKGGYEQYF. DNA of the CDR3: TGTGCCAGCAGTTACTCATTTAAAGGGGGCTACGAGCAGTACTTC.

The genes are TRBV6-5 and TRBJ2-7; no clear D. V dropped 0 bases and J dropped 2 bases, with 11 bases sitting between them. CDR3 length: 15 residues. Germline V lookup: CDR1 MNHEY, CDR2 SVGAGI. Written as DNA, the CDR3 is TGTGCCAGCAGTTACTCCCCCCCGGGTACCTACGAGCAGTACTTC. Protein product: CASSYSPPGTYEQYF.